Each of the 25 T cell receptor beta chains below was sequenced from the same sample in a study of shared clonotypes between healthy human individuals. Method: immunoSEQ multiplex PCR; TCRdb's copy keeps in-frame clones and lacks some. The data hold fewer than 1.6 million clones, with 98% to 99% observed a single time. Sample: naive CD4+ T cells sorted from blood. Subset: CD45RA+ positively selected. These receptors came from a man aged 25 to 40 in good health.

This clone was seen a single time. The V and J genes are TRBV6-5 and TRBJ2-5; 8 bases line up with TRBD2. The CDR3 is 14 amino acids. Trimming cost V 6 bases and J 3 bases; bases outside gene matches: 6. CDR1 MNHEY and CDR2 SVGAGI come from the germline V gene. This CDR3 is CASSQGSGKETQYF. The CDR3, as DNA: TGTGCCAGCAGCCAGGGTAGCGGGAAAGAGACCCAGTACTTC.

The V call is TRBV28, the J call TRBJ1-1, with D possibly being TRBD1 (6 bases). Trimming removed 3 bases at V and 10 bases at J, with 18 bases between. The CDR3 totals 14 residues. Germline CDR1 reads MDHEN; CDR2 reads SYDVKM. CDR3 loop: CASSFGPQGSAAFF. In DNA form, the CDR3 reads TGTGCCAGCAGTTTCGGGCCACAGGGAAGTGCAGCTTTCTTT. Using reference TRBV28 and TRBJ1-1 for the parts outside the CDR3, the full variable domain is DVKVTQSSRYLVKRTGEKVFLECVQDMDHENMFWYRQDPGLGLRLIYFSYDVKMKEKGDIPEGYSVSREKKERFSLILESASTNQTSMYLCASSFGPQGSAAFFGQGTRLTVV.

The chain carries TRBV5-1 and TRBJ2-7; no reliable D call. The CDR3 is made up of 15 amino acids. Per the germline V gene, CDR1 is SGHRS and CDR2 is YFSETQ. V was trimmed by 4 bases and J by 0 bases, leaving 14 bases between them. In DNA form, the CDR3 reads TGCGCCAGCAGCGCCACCCAATTCTACTCCTACGAGCAGTACTTC. Translating gives CASSATQFYSYEQYF.

V gene TRBV28 combines with J gene TRBJ2-7; D perhaps matches TRBD2 (6 bases). Between the trimmed V and J ends, which lost 7 bases and 2 bases, there was a span of 15 bases. CDR3 length equals 14 residues. The germline gives CDR1 MDHEN, CDR2 SYDVKM. DNA of the CDR3: TGTGCCAGCACCCGGGGGAATGTGCCCTACGAGCAGTACTTC. This codes for CASTRGNVPYEQYF. Full variable domain (missing parts from reference TRBV28 and TRBJ2-7): DVKVTQSSRYLVKRTGEKVFLECVQDMDHENMFWYRQDPGLGLRLIYFSYDVKMKEKGDIPEGYSVSREKKERFSLILESASTNQTSMYLCASTRGNVPYEQYFGPGTRLTVT.

For this clone: The junction does not match germline at one end; this may be a read error. V gene TRBV5-1 combines with J gene TRBJ1-2; no firm D call. The CDR3 is made up of 14 amino acids. Germline lookup yields CDR1 SGHRS and CDR2 YFSETQ. In DNA, the CDR3 is TGCGCCAGCAGGTTGGCTGACACCGACTATGGCTACACCTTC. The encoded protein is CASRLADTDYGYTF.

This chain links TRBV18 with TRBJ2-1; TRBD2 might be the D (5 bases). The CDR3 spans 21 residues. CDR1 and CDR2 (germline): KGHSH, LQKENI. V was clipped by 2 bases and J by 3 bases, with 29 bases between them. The CDR3 coding sequence is TGTGCCAGCTCACCAGACCTACGATTTTCCAATTCCGGGAACGGCTACAATGAGCAGTTCTTC. Its protein product is CASSPDLRFSNSGNGYNEQFF.

The chain links TRBV18 to TRBJ2-7, with 8 bases lining up with TRBD1. The V gene end was trimmed by 1 base and the J gene end by 6 bases; junction bases not matched to a gene: 11. CDR1 is KGHSH and CDR2 is LQKENI in the germline V gene. The CDR3 totals 16 residues. The CDR3 DNA follows: TGTGCCAGCTCACCACTTCAGGGGGCGGGTTCTGTCGAGCAGTACTTC. As protein: CASSPLQGAGSVEQYF.

The V and J genes are TRBV29-1 and TRBJ1-1; D gene unclear. CDR1 SQVTM and CDR2 ANQGSEA come from the germline V gene. The CDR3 loop spans 14 amino acids. Deletions cut 4 bases from V and 2 bases from J, with 14 bases between. CDR3 coding DNA: TGCAGCGTTGTCCCCCCCAGCGACAACACTGAAGCTTTCTTT. Protein product: CSVVPPSDNTEAFF. Full variable domain (missing parts from reference TRBV29-1 and TRBJ1-1): SAVISQKPSRDICQRGTSLTIQCQVDSQVTMMFWYRQQPGQSLTLIATANQGSEATYESGFVIDKFPISRPNLTFSTLTVSNMSPEDSSIYLCSVVPPSDNTEAFFGQGTRLTVV.

In its sample, this clone was seen once. The rearrangement links TRBV10-1 to TRBJ1-5, with D unresolved. Germline CDR1 WNHNN, CDR2 SYGVQD (reference sequence). The CDR3 totals 15 residues. V shed 3 bases and J shed 3 bases, with 12 bases lying between them. In DNA, the CDR3 is TGCGCCAGCAGTGACGGGCGCAGATCCAATCAGCCCCAGCATTTT. Translation gives CASSDGRRSNQPQHF.

Notes on this clone: Different DNA sequences within this sample yield the same CDR3. This sequence joins TRBV11-3 and TRBJ2-1; 9 bases agree with TRBD2. Germline CDR1 is SGHNT and CDR2 is YENEEA. After removal of 1 base from V and 4 bases from J, the junction contained 2 bases not matched to a gene. This CDR3 contains 15 residues. The CDR3 DNA reads TGTGCCAGCAGCTTAGGGACTAGCGATTACAATGAGCAGTTCTTC. Translated: CASSLGTSDYNEQFF. Filled out from reference TRBV11-3 and TRBJ2-1, the complete variable domain reads EAGVVQSPRYKIIEKKQPVAFWCNPISGHNTLYWYLQNLGQGPELLIRYENEEAVDDSQLPKDRFSAERLKGVDSTLKIQPAELGDSAVYLCASSLGTSDYNEQFFGPGTRLTVL.

V gene TRBV7-9 combines with J gene TRBJ1-1, with 12 bases lining up with TRBD1. Germline values: CDR1 SEHNR, CDR2 FQNEAQ (reference sequence). This CDR3 is 15 amino acids long. Trimming took 4 bases from V and 10 from J; bases not matched to a gene: 10. Written as DNA, the CDR3 is TGTGCCAGCAGCTACGGGACAGGGGGCCCTCGTGGAGCTTTCTTT. It translates to CASSYGTGGPRGAFF.

The CDR3 coding sequence is TGTGCCATTAGGGACCTAGCGGGAGGATCCGAGCAGTACTTC. Translated, it gives CAIRDLAGGSEQYF. The chain joins TRBV10-3 to TRBJ2-7; 11 bases fit TRBD2. V trimming: 9 bases; J trimming: 6 bases; junction bases outside the gene matches: 10. Germline CDR1 ENHRY, CDR2 SYGVKD. The length of the CDR3 is 14 residues.

The chain carries TRBV30 and TRBJ2-5; 7 bases are a match to TRBD2. The CDR3 has 15 residues. With V trimmed by 0 bases and J by 4 bases, 8 bases remained unmatched. Per germline, CDR1 GTSNPN and CDR2 SVGIG (reference sequence). CDR3 sequence: CAWSVQRGPRETQYF. In DNA, the CDR3 is TGTGCCTGGAGTGTACAGCGGGGCCCCCGAGAGACCCAGTACTTC.

V usage is TRBV29-1 and J usage is TRBJ2-7; TRBD1 agrees at 11 bases. The CDR3 totals 14 residues. Germline values: CDR1 SQVTM, CDR2 ANQGSEA. After removal of 6 bases from V and 3 bases from J, the junction contained 7 bases not matched to a gene. The CDR3 nucleotides read TGCAGCGTACGTGCGGGACAGGGGGTCTACGAGCAGTACTTC. Amino acid sequence: CSVRAGQGVYEQYF.

V is TRBV5-1 and J is TRBJ2-7; 7 positions agree with TRBD2. CDR1 and CDR2 from the germline V gene are SGHRS and YFSETQ. Unmatched junction bases numbered 11, after V lost 5 bases and J lost 6 bases. This CDR3 is 14 amino acids long. In DNA form, the CDR3 reads TGCGCCAGCAGATTAGGACTAGGCGATTTCGAGCAGTACTTC. It yields the protein CASRLGLGDFEQYF.

This rearrangement joins TRBV25-1 to TRBJ2-1; tentatively, D is TRBD1 (7 bases). The CDR3 is 12 residues long. Germline V gene sequence: CDR1 MGHDK, CDR2 SYGVNS. Trimming stripped 8 bases from V and 6 bases from J, with 11 bases between. The CDR3 bases are TGTGCCAGCGACAGGGACTTCAATGAGCAGTTCTTC. Translating gives CASDRDFNEQFF.

V usage is TRBV7-2 and J usage is TRBJ2-1; TRBD2 agrees at 8 bases. Germline V CDR1 and CDR2: SGHTA, FQGNSA. This CDR3 comprises 14 residues. J gave up 2 bases and V 5 bases, and 2 bases lay outside the gene matches. Here the CDR3 DNA reads TGTGCCAGCAGCAATAGCGGGGCCTACAATGAGCAGTTCTTC. This translates into CASSNSGAYNEQFF.

This chain links TRBV6-1 with TRBJ2-1; a possible D gene is TRBD2 (5 bases). V was pared by 5 bases and J by 8 bases, with 7 bases between. This CDR3 has 11 amino acids. Looked up from germline, CDR1 is MNHNS and CDR2 is SASEGT. CDR3 amino acids: CASSREYEQFF. CDR3 coding DNA: TGTGCCAGCAGTCGGGAATATGAGCAGTTCTTC.

J is TRBJ2-7 and V is TRBV5-1, with D possibly being TRBD2 (7 bases). Per the germline V gene, CDR1 is SGHRS and CDR2 is YFSETQ. The V gene lost 4 bases and the J gene lost 3 bases, with 20 bases spanning the gap. The CDR3 contains 16 residues. This chain's CDR3 is CASSPEPRRGGYEQYF. As DNA, the CDR3 is TGCGCCAGCAGCCCGGAACCAAGAAGGGGGGGCTACGAGCAGTACTTC.

V is TRBV9 and J is TRBJ2-1, with D possibly matching TRBD2 (5 bases). Germline CDR1 reads SGDLS; CDR2 reads YYNGEE. The length of the CDR3 is 17 residues. V was clipped by 0 bases and J by 0 bases, with 13 bases between them. The CDR3: CASSVARLTLSYNEQFF. CDR3 DNA sequence: TGTGCCAGCAGCGTAGCTCGACTAACTCTCTCCTACAATGAGCAGTTCTTC.

This rearrangement joins TRBV5-1 to TRBJ2-1; a weak D match, TRBD1 (7 bases). The CDR3 runs 14 residues. Trimming shortened V by 3 bases and J by 7 bases, and 14 bases separated the two germline ends. The V gene's germline CDR1 is SGHRS and CDR2 YFSETQ. The CDR3 loop reads CASSSRGVLNEQFF. CDR3 DNA: TGCGCCAGCAGCTCCAGGGGGGTATTGAATGAGCAGTTCTTC.

The chain joins TRBV27 to TRBJ1-5; D is unresolved. Germline loops: CDR1 MNHEY, CDR2 SMNVEV (reference sequence). Trimming left V 6 bases short and J 0 bases short, with 12 bases between. CDR3 size: 15 residues. The CDR3 protein is CASRVGLNSNQPQHF. The DNA of the CDR3 is TGTGCCAGCAGGGTAGGGTTGAATAGCAATCAGCCCCAGCATTTT.

The genes are TRBV11-2 and TRBJ2-5; D tentatively fits TRBD1 or TRBD2 (5 bases each). In germline, CDR1 is SGHAT, CDR2 FQNNGV. The CDR3 covers 15 residues. V was pared by 3 bases and J by 5 bases, with 16 bases between. The CDR3 DNA is TGTGCCAGCAGCTTCTCGGGGCCAGGGCCCGAGACCCAGTACTTC. It codes for CASSFSGPGPETQYF.

This clone has a single count. The chain uses TRBV2 and TRBJ2-5, with TRBD1 as a possible D gene (5 bases). With 5 bases removed from V and 5 bases from J, the gap between germline ends came to 12 bases. CDR3 length equals 13 residues. In germline, CDR1 is SNHLY, CDR2 FYNNEI. The CDR3 bases are TGTGCCAGCAGTTATTATAGGGGTGAGACCCAGTACTTC. It codes for CASSYYRGETQYF.

The chain links TRBV6-1 to TRBJ2-5; perhaps TRBD1 as D (6 bases). Per germline, CDR1 MNHNS and CDR2 SASEGT. CDR3 length equals 16 residues. Between the trimmed V and J ends, which lost 4 bases and 3 bases, there was a span of 18 bases. CDR3 in amino acids: CASSVTHRVGEETQYF. The CDR3 bases are TGTGCCAGCAGTGTAACTCACAGGGTAGGGGAAGAGACCCAGTACTTC.